The 13 T cell receptor beta chains below come from one sample, sequenced in a study of blood T cells in healthy people across ages (dated by TCRdb to 2013 to 2016). Libraries were built with 5' RACE. The instrument was an Illumina HiSeq 2500. The second PCR ran for about 7 to 11 cycles and used a J-beta primer mix along with a sample-barcoded 5' primer. TCRdb reworked the public reads: Q25 trimming with fastp, MiXCR clone assembly, productive beta chains retained. Under each unique CDR3 protein, matching rows form one entry showing the most common genes and DNA. The sample table records approximately 580,000 distinct CDR3 sequences; approximately 25% of these occur just once. 8.7% of the sample goes to the ten largest clones. These sequences were also reported in another study, on T cells of mothers and their children.

The sample comprised blood. The receptor set was obtained from a boy under 18 in good health.

This sequence joins TRBV7-2 and TRBJ1-6; D is ambiguous. The CDR3 is 13 residues long. Germline V lookup: CDR1 SGHTA, CDR2 FQGNSA. The V and J ends lost 3 bases and 6 bases respectively, with 6 bases between them. Here the CDR3 DNA reads TGTGCCAGCAGCTTTAGGGTTAATTCACCCCTCCACTTT. Its translation is CASSFRVNSPLHF. Supplemented by reference TRBV7-2 and TRBJ1-6, the full variable domain reads GAGVSQSPSNKVTEKGKDVELRCDPISGHTALYWYRQSLGQGLEFLIYFQGNSAPDKSGLPSDRFSAERTGGSVSTLTIQRTQQEDSAVYLCASSFRVNSPLHFGNGTRLTVT.

V gene TRBV13 combines with J gene TRBJ2-7; tentatively, D is TRBD2 (6 bases). CDR3 size: 15 residues. Germline V CDR1 and CDR2: PRHDT, FYEKMQ (reference sequence). V was pared by 5 bases and J by 2 bases, with 16 bases between. CDR3 in DNA: TGTGCCAGCAGCCCCGCGACTAGGACCCCCTACGAGCAGTACTTC. This translates into CASSPATRTPYEQYF.

This clonotype has a handful of counts. The DNA of the CDR3 is TGTGCCAGCAGTTATTCGGGGTTTGGTTACGAGCAGTACTTC. Its translation is CASSYSGFGYEQYF. This chain links TRBV6-5 with TRBJ2-5, with TRBD2 as a possible D gene (5 bases). The J call may be in error: the DNA end matches TRBJ2-7 better. The CDR3 contains 14 residues. The germline V gene has CDR1 MNHEY and CDR2 SVGAGI.

The chain couples TRBV7-3 to TRBJ2-5; weak D call: TRBD2 (5 bases). The CDR3 spans 15 residues. V was cut by 5 bases and J by 5 bases, with 18 bases left in between. Germline CDR1 is SGHTA and CDR2 is FQGTGA. The CDR3 is CASSPTSKAEETQYF. The CDR3, as DNA: TGTGCCAGCAGCCCTACTTCTAAAGCGGAGGAGACCCAGTACTTC.

This clonotype was found a few times. CDR3 sequence (DNA): TGTGCCAGCAGTGAAACGTTGACGACTAATGAAAAACTGTTTTTT. Translated, it gives CASSETLTTNEKLFF. This sequence joins TRBV6-1 and TRBJ1-4; no firm D call. V was cut by 2 bases and J by 2 bases, with 9 bases left in between. Germline loops: CDR1 MNHNS, CDR2 SASEGT. The CDR3 totals 15 residues.

This chain uses TRBV18 with TRBJ2-1; the D gene could be TRBD1 or TRBD2 (6 bases each). The CDR3 has 15 amino acids. The germline V gene has CDR1 KGHSH and CDR2 LQKENI. V lost 2 bases and J 5 bases, leaving 13 bases between the germline ends. CDR3 in DNA: TGTGCCAGCTCACCAGAAGGGGGGAGTAACAATGAGCAGTTCTTC. This codes for CASSPEGGSNNEQFF.

The chain carries TRBV11-3 and TRBJ2-3; the match to TRBD2 covers 8 bases. CDR1 is SGHNT and CDR2 is YENEEA in the germline V gene. The CDR3 consists of 16 residues. The V gene end was trimmed by 1 base and the J gene end by 3 bases; junction bases not matched to a gene: 6. The CDR3, as DNA: TGTGCCAGCAGCTTAGCTGGTAGCGGGGATACAGATACGCAGTATTTT. It is translated as CASSLAGSGDTDTQYF.

The gene calls are TRBV15 and TRBJ1-5; no clear D. The CDR3 runs 13 residues. V was pared by 1 base and J by 4 bases, with 5 bases between. Germline V gene sequence: CDR1 LNHNV, CDR2 YYDKDF (reference sequence). CDR3 coding DNA: TGTGCCACCAGCAGAGCCAAGAATCAGCCCCAGCATTTT. Its protein is CATSRAKNQPQHF.

This clonotype was detected a few times. CDR3 sequence (DNA): TGTGCCAGCAGCTTAGACAGGATAAACACTGAAGCTTTCTTT. Its translation is CASSLDRINTEAFF. This rearrangement joins TRBV7-2 to TRBJ1-1, with D possibly being TRBD1 (5 bases). The CDR3 loop spans 14 amino acids. Trimming pared 1 base from V and 2 bases from J, leaving 8 bases between. Germline CDR1 SGHTA, CDR2 FQGNSA.

This clonotype was picked up a small number of times. The chain carries TRBV6-2 or TRBV6-3 and TRBJ2-7; 8 positions match TRBD1. Germline V gives CDR1 MNHEY, CDR2 SVGEGT. Unmatched junction bases numbered 4, after V lost 4 bases and J lost 8 bases. CDR3 size: 12 residues. CDR3 in DNA: TGTGCCAGCAGTTTCGGGACAGGAAAGCAGTACTTC. Protein sequence: CASSFGTGKQYF.

The rearrangement joins TRBV29-1 to TRBJ1-1; D perhaps matches TRBD1 (6 bases). V gave up 5 bases and J gave up 0 bases, with 13 bases separating them. The germline V gene has CDR1 SQVTM and CDR2 ANQGSEA. The length of the CDR3 is 14 residues. In DNA, the CDR3 is TGCAGCGTTCCGGGGGGCGGCCTGAACACTGAAGCTTTCTTT. Translated: CSVPGGGLNTEAFF.

The chain joins TRBV27 to TRBJ2-7; D unclear. V was shortened by 8 bases and J by 6 bases, with 17 bases between the two germline ends. Germline V gene sequence: CDR1 MNHEY, CDR2 SMNVEV (reference sequence). The CDR3 runs to 13 residues. In DNA, the CDR3 is TGTGCCAGCGGGCCCTGGGCTTCTGGCGAGCAGTACTTC. Its protein is CASGPWASGEQYF.

The chain has TRBV7-2 and TRBJ1-4; the D is unclear. The germline CDR1 and CDR2 sequences are SGHTA and FQGNSA. This CDR3 contains 16 residues. V gave up 3 bases and J gave up 0 bases, with 11 bases separating them. CDR3 protein: CASSFRATATNEKLFF. As DNA, the CDR3 is TGTGCCAGCAGCTTTCGGGCCACCGCAACTAATGAAAAACTGTTTTTT.